This T cell receptor beta chain was sequenced in a study of blood T cell repertoires in COVID-19. Overall study context: Sources were T cells, B-cell-depleted T cells, or PBMCs; the material itself was cDNA or gDNA.

As originally analysed: For nucleated cells, counts were estimated from reference gene primer amplification. Repertoires were generated with immunoSEQ multiplex PCR, while TCRdb's copy carries only in-frame clones and drops some. The V and J calls and clone size come from that table; D and trimming were worked out from the DNA. In the table there are fewer than 300,000 clones, around 79% of which are singletons. V was shortened by 4 bases and J by 5 bases, with 27 bases between the two germline ends. This CDR3 contains 18 residues. This clone was detected only once. Sequenced: peripheral blood. The rearrangement joins TRBV23-1 to TRBJ2-7; D not certain. TRBV23-1 is known as an ORF, though its function is uncertain. The receptor comes from a woman older than 75 with acute or convalescent COVID-19. The CDR3, as DNA: TGCGCCAGCAGTCCAACTTTTTATGACGCCACTTACAGCCACGAGCAGTACTTC. Amino acids: CASSPTFYDATYSHEQYF.